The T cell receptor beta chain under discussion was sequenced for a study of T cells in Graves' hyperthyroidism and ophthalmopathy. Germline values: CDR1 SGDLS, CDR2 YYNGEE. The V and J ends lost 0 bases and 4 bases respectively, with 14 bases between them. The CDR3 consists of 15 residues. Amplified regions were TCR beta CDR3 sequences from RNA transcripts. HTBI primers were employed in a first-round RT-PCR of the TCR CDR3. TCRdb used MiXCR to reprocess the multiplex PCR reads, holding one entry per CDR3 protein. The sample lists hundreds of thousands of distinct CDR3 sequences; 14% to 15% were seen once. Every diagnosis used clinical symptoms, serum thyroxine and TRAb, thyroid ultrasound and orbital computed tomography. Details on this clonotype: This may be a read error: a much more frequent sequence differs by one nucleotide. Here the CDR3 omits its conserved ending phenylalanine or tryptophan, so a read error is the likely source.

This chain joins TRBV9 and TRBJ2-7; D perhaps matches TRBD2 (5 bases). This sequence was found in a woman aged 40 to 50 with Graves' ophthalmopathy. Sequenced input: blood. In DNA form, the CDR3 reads TGTGCCAGCAGCGTAGGCCCGATCGGGGATTACGAGCAGTACCTC. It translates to CASSVGPIGDYEQYL.